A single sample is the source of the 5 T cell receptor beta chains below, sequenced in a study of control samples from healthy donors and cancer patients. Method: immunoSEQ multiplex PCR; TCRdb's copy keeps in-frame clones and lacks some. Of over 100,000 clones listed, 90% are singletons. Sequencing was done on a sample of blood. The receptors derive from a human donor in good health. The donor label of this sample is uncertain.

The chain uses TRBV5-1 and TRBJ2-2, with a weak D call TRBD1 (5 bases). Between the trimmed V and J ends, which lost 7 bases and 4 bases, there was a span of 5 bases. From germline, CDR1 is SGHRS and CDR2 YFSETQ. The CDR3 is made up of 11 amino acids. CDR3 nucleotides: TGCGCCAGCGACAGCACCGGGGAGCTGTTTTTT. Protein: CASDSTGELFF.

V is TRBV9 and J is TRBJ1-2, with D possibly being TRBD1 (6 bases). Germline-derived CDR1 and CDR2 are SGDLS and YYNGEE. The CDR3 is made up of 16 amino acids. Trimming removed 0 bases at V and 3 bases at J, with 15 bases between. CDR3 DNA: TGTGCCAGCAGCGTAGAGGGGGGCGAGGGGGACTATGGCTACACCTTC. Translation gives CASSVEGGEGDYGYTF.

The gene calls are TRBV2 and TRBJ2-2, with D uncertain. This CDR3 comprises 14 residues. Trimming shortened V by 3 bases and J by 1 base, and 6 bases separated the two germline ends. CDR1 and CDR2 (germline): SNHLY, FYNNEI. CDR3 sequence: CASSDRLNTGELFF. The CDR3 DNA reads TGTGCCAGCAGTGACAGACTGAACACCGGGGAGCTGTTTTTT.

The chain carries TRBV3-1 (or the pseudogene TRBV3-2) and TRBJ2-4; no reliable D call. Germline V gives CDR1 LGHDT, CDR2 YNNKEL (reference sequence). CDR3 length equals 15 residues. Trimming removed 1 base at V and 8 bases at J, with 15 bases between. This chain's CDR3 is CASSQATPSQDIQYF. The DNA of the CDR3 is TGTGCCAGCAGCCAAGCGACACCAAGTCAAGACATTCAGTACTTC.

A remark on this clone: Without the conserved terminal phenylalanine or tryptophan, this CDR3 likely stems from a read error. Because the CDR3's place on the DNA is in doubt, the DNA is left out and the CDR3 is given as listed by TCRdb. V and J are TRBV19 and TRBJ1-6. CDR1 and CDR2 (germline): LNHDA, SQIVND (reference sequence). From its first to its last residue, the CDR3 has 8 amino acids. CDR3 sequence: CASSMASL.